These T cell receptor beta chains were read from a single sample in a study of shared clonotypes between healthy human individuals. Sequencing used immunoSEQ multiplex PCR; TCRdb keeps in-frame clones, though not all of them. The sample includes hundreds of thousands of clones, about 98% of them seen just once. The specimen was naive CD8+ T cells sorted from blood. These receptors were taken from a man under 40 in good health. Both conserved end residues are part of each CDR3. A D gene is named only where the DNA matches it firmly. The size of a clone is reported for some rows only, either as once, few or many, or as a class for expanded clones.

J gene	D gene	V gene	clone size	CDR3 DNA	CDR3 protein
TRBJ2-1	TRBD2	TRBV5-1	NA	TGCGCCAGCAGGGGACTAGCGAGAAGCTCCTACAATGAGCAGTTCTTC	CASRGLARSSYNEQFF
TRBJ2-3	TRBD2	TRBV7-2	NA	TGTGCCAGCAGCTTAAGTGGGCTAGCGGGTTCCACAGATACGCAGTATTTT	CASSLSGLAGSTDTQYF
TRBJ2-7	NA	TRBV7-8	NA	TGTGCCAGCAGCTACACCGGGGGGCGCTCCTACGAGCAGTACTTC	CASSYTGGRSYEQYF
TRBJ1-2	TRBD1	TRBV5-4	NA	TGTGCCAGCAGCTGGGACAGATCTAACTATGGCTACACCTTC	CASSWDRSNYGYTF
TRBJ2-7	TRBD1	TRBV7-9	NA	TGTGCCAGCAGTCGTACTCCGGGACAGGGGGAGGGCGAGCAGTACTTC	CASSRTPGQGEGEQYF
TRBJ2-1	TRBD1	TRBV9	NA	TGTGCCAGCAGCGGCGGTGGGACAGGGCTCAATGAGCAGTTCTTC	CASSGGGTGLNEQFF
TRBJ1-4	TRBD1	TRBV27	NA	TGTGCCAGCAGCCCGGGACAGACGGAGTTTCGGAAAAAACTGTTTTTT	CASSPGQTEFRKKLFF
TRBJ1-5	NA	TRBV27	NA	TGTGCCAGCAGTCTAACCTCTTGGAGCAATCAGCCCCAGCATTTT	CASSLTSWSNQPQHF
TRBJ1-2	TRBD1	TRBV9	NA	TGTGCCAGCAGCCCTGGGATGGGACAGGGGCTCCTGGATGGCTACACCTTC	CASSPGMGQGLLDGYTF
TRBJ2-1	TRBD1	TRBV29-1	once	TGCAGCGTTGAAGATTTTAGGGGACAGGGGTACAATGAGCAGTTCTTC	CSVEDFRGQGYNEQFF
TRBJ2-1	NA	TRBV29-1	NA	TGCAGCGTTGAGGTGCGGGCTCAATACGAGTACAATGAGCAGTTCTTC	CSVEVRAQYEYNEQFF
TRBJ2-7	NA	TRBV21-1	once	TGTGCCAGCAGCAAACCGGGACAGAGCTACGAGCAGTACTTC	CASSKPGQSYEQYF
TRBJ2-2	NA	TRBV9	NA	TGTGCCAGCAGCCCCGCGGACTACCCCCCGGTTGACGGGGAGCTGTTTTTT	CASSPADYPPVDGELFF
TRBJ2-7	NA	TRBV9	NA	TGTGCCAGCAACAGGGCATTGGCTGGCGAGCAGTACTTC	CASNRALAGEQYF
TRBJ1-5	NA	TRBV4-3	NA	TGCGCCAGCAGCCAAGATCGGATCCTGAGGGGCAATCAGCCCCAGCATTTT	CASSQDRILRGNQPQHF